This T cell receptor beta chain originates from a study of Graves' ophthalmopathy and Graves' hyperthyroidism. Study conclusions and caveats: The majority of expanded thyroid clonotypes above 0.001 frequency also occurred in blood.

Scientists amplified the TCR beta CDR3 regions from RNA transcripts. An opening RT-PCR round employed HTBI primers and preceded a second-round multiplex PCR. Using its own MiXCR run on the multiplex PCR reads, TCRdb lists one record per CDR3 protein. The sample yields around 520,000 distinct CDR3 sequences, under 45% seen once. This clonotype was picked up many times. Its antigen remains unidentified. No donor had other autoimmune disease, uncontrolled infection, pregnancy or lactation. As diagnostic evidence, clinical symptoms, serum thyroxine, TRAb, thyroid ultrasound and orbital computed tomography were relied upon. Germline V lookup: CDR1 LNHDA, CDR2 SQIVND (reference sequence). The V gene lost 6 bases and the J gene lost 5 bases, with 13 bases spanning the gap. The CDR3 has 13 residues.

The sequenced material came from peripheral blood or thyroid tissue (not recorded which). The rearrangement uses TRBV19 and TRBJ1-1; D perhaps matches TRBD1 (6 bases). The origin of this receptor is an adult man with Graves' hyperthyroidism. The chain's CDR3 is CASRQGPRTEAFF. The CDR3 DNA is TGTGCCAGTAGACAGGGTCCTCGAACTGAAGCTTTCTTT.